A single sample gave rise to the 7 T cell receptor beta chains below, sequenced in a study of beta chain features in type 1 diabetes. Sequencing targeted expressed TCRB transcripts, as all isolated RNA had been reverse transcribed. Profiled with immunoSEQ multiplex PCR; TCRdb holds only in-frame clones, not every one. The profile shows about 350,000 clones, around a fifth of them singletons. Sequenced: naive CD4+ T cells from blood. These receptors all come from a woman aged 18-30 years in good health.

This rearrangement joins TRBV11-1 to TRBJ1-1; D unresolved. The V gene's germline CDR1 is SGHAT and CDR2 FQDESV (reference sequence). The V gene lost 3 bases and the J gene lost 0 bases, with 8 bases spanning the gap. CDR3 length: 14 residues. DNA of the CDR3: TGTGCCAGCAGCTTTGGACTGATGAACACTGAAGCTTTCTTT. It specifies CASSFGLMNTEAFF.

This clone has more than one count but fewer than ten. The sample contains more than one DNA sequence encoding this CDR3. The J gene is TRBJ2-3, the V gene TRBV29-1; 9 bases align to TRBD2. Looked up from germline, CDR1 is SQVTM and CDR2 is ANQGSEA. V was clipped by 6 bases and J by 1 base; unmatched bases: 2. The CDR3 sequence is 13 residues long. Here the CDR3 reads CSVIAGGTDTQYF. The CDR3 DNA is TGCAGCGTAATAGCGGGAGGCACAGATACGCAGTATTTT.

The rearrangement uses TRBV29-1 and TRBJ2-7; 9 positions match TRBD2. V shed 6 bases, J shed 5 bases, and the junction held 14 bases outside the gene matches. The CDR3 contains 15 residues. CDR1 SQVTM and CDR2 ANQGSEA come from the germline V gene. CDR3 nucleotides: TGCAGCGTGGGCCCTGTGGTAGCGGGAGTAAACGAGCAGTACTTC. Translation: CSVGPVVAGVNEQYF.

The rearrangement uses TRBV29-1 and TRBJ2-2; TRBD1 might be the D (6 bases). Germline V gene data show CDR1 as SQVTM and CDR2 as ANQGSEA. Trimming pared 7 bases from V and 3 bases from J, leaving 15 bases between. CDR3 size: 14 residues. The CDR3 loop is CSGAARTDTGELFF. CDR3 coding DNA: TGCAGCGGGGCCGCGAGGACAGACACCGGGGAGCTGTTTTTT.

This clone was seen more than once but under ten times. The V call is TRBV5-1, the J call TRBJ2-1; D remains ambiguous. The ends were cut back, 5 bases at V and 8 bases at J, with 8 bases in the middle. Germline assignment: CDR1 SGHRS and CDR2 YFSETQ. The CDR3 totals 11 residues. This CDR3 is CASSYLDEQFF. CDR3 coding DNA: TGCGCCAGCAGTTATCTCGATGAGCAGTTCTTC.

There are a few counts of this clone. The V and J genes are TRBV7-3 and TRBJ2-3; weak D call: TRBD2 (6 bases). CDR1 and CDR2 (germline): SGHTA, FQGTGA. V lost 6 bases and J 4 bases, leaving 20 bases between the germline ends. The CDR3 is 16 residues long. The CDR3 sequence: CASSPAEASVADTQYF. Here the CDR3 DNA reads TGTGCCAGCAGTCCCGCCGAGGCTAGCGTCGCAGATACGCAGTATTTT.

This clone has a handful of counts. The V and J genes are TRBV18 and TRBJ2-2; no reliable D call. CDR1 and CDR2 (germline): KGHSH, LQKENI. The V and J ends lost 2 bases and 1 base respectively, with 11 bases between them. The CDR3 extends over 16 amino acids. The CDR3 DNA reads as TGTGCCAGCTCACCAAGAACAGATCAGAACACCGGGGAGCTGTTTTTT. This codes for CASSPRTDQNTGELFF.